The T cell receptor beta chain described here comes from a study of regulatory T cells in long-lasting Graves disease. The CDR3 runs to 14 residues. Trimming shortened V by 1 base and J by 4 bases, and 8 bases separated the two germline ends. This clonotype appeared many times. Its matching antigen is unknown. Building of the TCR beta libraries involved iRepertoire HTBI primers and Arm-PCR of CDR3 regions. Under the authors' procedure: Samples revealed approximately 60 TRBV and roughly 15 TRBJ segments. TCRdb independently ran MiXCR on the multiplex PCR reads; one entry per CDR3 protein. The V and J calls were not made by the authors but by TCRdb's processing. Of 390,000 or so distinct CDR3 sequences in the sample, about 10% were seen once. Study findings and constraints: Gene preferences differed: TRBV28, TRBJ1-2, TRBJ2-5 in persistent cases.

Time point specified: newly diagnosed GD, antithyroid drugs for less than 3 months. The TCR library used RNA extracted from PBMCs. In addition, the sample was reused for a study of T cells in Graves' hyperthyroidism and ophthalmopathy. Turning to that study: Carried out on the TCR CDR3, a first-round RT-PCR used the HTBI primer set.

The specimen was peripheral blood mononuclear cells (PBMCs), collected at new diagnosis, from a patient treated with antithyroid drugs. The receptor's source is a woman under 30 with Graves disease. V usage is TRBV12-3 or TRBV12-4 and J usage is TRBJ1-5, with a tentative D call TRBD1 (6 bases). CDR3 sequence (DNA): TGTGCCAGCAGTTTAGGGGGGGCAAATCAGCCCCAGCATTTT. Translating it yields CASSLGGANQPQHF.